This T cell receptor beta chain was identified during a study of cytomegalovirus exposure and HLA in healthy donors. General observations from the study: A previous analysis found most TCR beta V segments productive roughly 87% or roughly 30% of the time. Researchers reported in a later analysis that a missense DCLRE1C variant was tied to TCR beta V- and J-gene trimming. By HLA locus, TCR association rates varied in a later analysis, with DRB1 showing the most and HLA-C the fewest.

As for this clone: What it binds is not known.

Germline CDR1 MNHEY, CDR2 SVGAGI. V lost 4 bases and J lost 6; bases outside the gene matches: 11. The CDR3 has 15 amino acids. The PCR made use of 60 Vbeta and 13 Jbeta primers. Assay used: immunoSEQ multiplex PCR; TCRdb lists only in-frame clones, some missing. The sample has about 180,000 clones, 70% to 85% seen once. The sequence came from a man between 18 and 29 years old in good health and CMV-seronegative. V is TRBV6-5 and J is TRBJ2-7; 8 bases map to TRBD1. Source material: PBMCs. CDR3 loop: CASSSQTGDWVEQYF. In DNA, the CDR3 is TGTGCCAGCAGTTCCCAGACAGGGGATTGGGTCGAGCAGTACTTC.